The 20 T cell receptor beta chains reported below all come from one sample, sequenced in a study of cytomegalovirus exposure and HLA in healthy donors. 60 Vbeta and 13 Jbeta primers were used in PCR. Here immunoSEQ multiplex PCR was the method, and the copy in TCRdb shows in-frame clones only, minus some. The table includes 90,000 to 150,000 clones, over 6.5% detected once. The specimen sequenced was PBMCs. These receptors originate from a woman between 40 and 50 years old in good health and CMV-seropositive.

A note on this clone: Sequence at one end of the junction differs from germline and may be a read error. V gene TRBV7-8 combines with J gene TRBJ1-1; 9 positions agree with TRBD1. The germline gives CDR1 SGHVS, CDR2 FQNEAQ. The CDR3 extends over 15 amino acids. DNA of the CDR3: TGTGCCGGCAGCGCTTCCGGGACAGGGAGGACTGAAGCTTTCTTT. Translating it yields CAGSASGTGRTEAFF.

The rearrangement uses TRBV5-6 and TRBJ2-1; D might be TRBD2 (6 bases). Germline V gene lookup returns CDR1 SGHDT and CDR2 YYEEEE. The CDR3 runs 14 residues. V was shortened by 0 bases and J by 9 bases, with 13 bases between the two germline ends. The CDR3 protein is CASSLEYGGAEQFF. CDR3 in DNA: TGTGCCAGCAGCTTGGAGTACGGGGGAGCTGAGCAGTTCTTC.

This sequence joins TRBV14 and TRBJ2-1; 8 bases align to TRBD1. CDR1 is SGHDN, CDR2 FVKESK, per germline. The trim removed 0 bases at V and 6 bases at J, leaving 7 bases unmatched. CDR3 size: 16 residues. The CDR3 DNA reads TGTGCCAGCAGCCAAGAAACAGGGGGTACGGGCAATGAGCAGTTCTTC. Its protein product is CASSQETGGTGNEQFF. The full variable domain, its missing parts supplied by reference TRBV14 and TRBJ2-1, is EAGVTQFPSHSVIEKGQTVTLRCDPISGHDNLYWYRRVMGKEIKFLLHFVKESKQDESGMPNNRFLAERTGGTYSTLKVQPAELEDSGVYFCASSQETGGTGNEQFFGPGTRLTVL.

The rearrangement links TRBV11-2 to TRBJ1-2; weak D call: TRBD1 (6 bases). CDR3 length equals 14 residues. Trimming removed 4 bases from V and 8 bases from J, with 17 bases in between. Germline V gene sequence: CDR1 SGHAT, CDR2 FQNNGV. CDR3 protein: CASSSRVIQGGYTF. DNA for the CDR3: TGTGCCAGCAGCTCCCGAGTGATACAGGGAGGCTACACCTTC.

V usage is TRBV2 and J usage is TRBJ1-4, with D maybe TRBD1 (6 bases). Per the germline V gene, CDR1 is SNHLY and CDR2 is FYNNEI. CDR3 length: 14 amino acids. Trimming pared 2 bases from V and 10 bases from J, leaving 14 bases between. For the CDR3, the DNA is TGTGCCAGCAGTGAAAGCGGGGTACAGGGAAAACTGTTTTTT. This encodes CASSESGVQGKLFF.

V and J are TRBV27 and TRBJ2-4; TRBD2 aligns across 9 bases. The CDR3 runs to 14 residues. Germline CDR1 reads MNHEY; CDR2 reads SMNVEV (reference sequence). V gave up 7 bases and J gave up 6 bases; unmatched junction bases: 7. DNA for the CDR3: TGTGCCAGCAACCTTAGCGGGGGATCAAACATTCAGTACTTC. This translates into CASNLSGGSNIQYF.

This clone turned up a few times. The genes are TRBV5-4 and TRBJ2-2; TRBD1 might be the D (6 bases). Looked up from germline, CDR1 is SGHNT and CDR2 is YYREEE (reference sequence). Trimming shortened V by 4 bases and J by 6 bases, and 10 bases separated the two germline ends. This CDR3 contains 13 residues. The CDR3 region is CASSEDSPGELFF. In DNA, the CDR3 is TGTGCCAGCAGCGAGGACAGTCCCGGGGAGCTGTTTTTT.

The chain links TRBV5-1 to TRBJ2-6; 7 bases line up with TRBD2. The CDR3 spans 17 residues. CDR1 and CDR2 (germline): SGHRS, YFSETQ. With V trimmed by 4 bases and J by 0 bases, 7 bases remained unmatched. CDR3 bases: TGCGCCAGCAGCCGGGGGAGGGATTACTCTGGGGCCAACGTCCTGACTTTC. Its protein is CASSRGRDYSGANVLTF.

The sample holds a few counts of this clone. The rearrangement joins TRBV6-6 to TRBJ1-1; no definite D call. The CDR3 extends over 13 amino acids. With 3 bases removed from V and 2 bases from J, the gap between germline ends came to 7 bases. The germline CDR1 and CDR2 sequences are MNHNY and SVGAGI (reference sequence). DNA for the CDR3: TGTGCCAGCAGTTATGTGTTAAACACTGAAGCTTTCTTT. As protein: CASSYVLNTEAFF.

A few counts support this clone. This chain connects TRBV11-3 to TRBJ2-1, with TRBD2 matching 10 bases. V trimming: 4 bases; J trimming: 9 bases; junction bases outside the gene matches: 12. The CDR3 runs 16 residues. Per germline, CDR1 SGHNT and CDR2 YENEEA. The CDR3: CASSSQYLAGAGEQFF. CDR3 nucleotides: TGTGCCAGCAGCTCCCAGTACCTAGCGGGGGCGGGTGAGCAGTTCTTC.

The rearrangement links TRBV19 to TRBJ2-7, with 9 positions matching TRBD1. The CDR3 consists of 14 residues. J gave up 2 bases and V 6 bases, and 5 bases lay outside the gene matches. The germline CDR1 and CDR2 sequences are LNHDA and SQIVND (reference sequence). DNA of the CDR3: TGTGCCAGTAGGGGGACAGGGCGTACCTACGAGCAGTACTTC. This gives the protein CASRGTGRTYEQYF.

The rearrangement uses TRBV11-1 and TRBJ2-7, with D unresolved. V lost 3 bases to trimming and J lost 3 bases, with 6 bases between them. Germline CDR1 SGHAT, CDR2 FQDESV (reference sequence). This CDR3 is built from 12 residues. CDR3 in DNA: TGTGCCAGCAGCTTTCCAAACTACGAGCAGTACTTC. Amino acid sequence: CASSFPNYEQYF.

The rearrangement uses TRBV5-1 and TRBJ2-5, with 8 bases aligning to TRBD1. V trimming: 4 bases; J trimming: 5 bases; junction bases outside the gene matches: 4. The CDR3 has 13 amino acids. The germline V gene encodes CDR1 SGHRS and CDR2 YFSETQ. The CDR3, as DNA: TGCGCCAGCAGCACGGACAGGGTCGAGACCCAGTACTTC. Its translation: CASSTDRVETQYF.

The chain joins TRBV5-3 to TRBJ2-4; D is possibly TRBD2 (6 bases). TRBV5-3 is an ORF for which the function is uncertain. The CDR3 contains 16 residues. V gave up 4 bases and J gave up 0 bases, with 14 bases separating them. The CDR3 bases are TGTGCCAGAAGCCCCCGGCGGGATCTAGCCAAAAACATTCAGTACTTC. This codes for CARSPRRDLAKNIQYF.

In this sample, this clone turned up a few times. This chain joins TRBV7-8 and TRBJ1-1, with TRBD1 identical over 10 bases. The CDR3 has 16 residues. Germline CDR1 and CDR2: SGHVS and FQNEAQ. The V segment lost 4 bases and the J segment 5 bases; nucleotides outside the gene matches: 10. The CDR3 loop is CASSYYDRGLETEAFF. In DNA form, the CDR3 reads TGTGCCAGCAGCTATTACGACAGGGGGCTGGAAACTGAAGCTTTCTTT.

The rearrangement links TRBV7-8 to TRBJ2-7; perhaps TRBD1 as D (5 bases). The V and J ends lost 6 bases and 5 bases respectively, with 14 bases between them. The CDR3 is made up of 13 amino acids. Germline CDR1 is SGHVS and CDR2 is FQNEAQ. In nucleotides, the CDR3 is TGTGCCAGCAGAACCTCTGGCAGGGACGAGCAGTACTTC. This sequence encodes CASRTSGRDEQYF.

CDR3 sequence (DNA): TGCGCCAGCAGCTTGGCTCCGGGACAGTCCTACGAGCAGTACTTC. Translating it yields CASSLAPGQSYEQYF. The chain is built from TRBV5-1 and TRBJ2-7; TRBD1 agrees at 7 bases. After removal of 0 bases from V and 1 base from J, the junction contained 4 bases not matched to a gene. This CDR3 contains 15 residues. Germline CDR1 and CDR2: SGHRS and YFSETQ.

This clone occurred a few times. The V gene is TRBV5-1, the J gene TRBJ1-1; D gene uncertain. The germline V and J ends were trimmed by 3 bases and 1 base, with 13 bases remaining between them. Germline V gene lookup returns CDR1 SGHRS and CDR2 YFSETQ. This CDR3 contains 15 residues. The CDR3 loop reads CASSYEIQTNTEAFF. In DNA form, the CDR3 reads TGCGCCAGCAGCTACGAAATACAGACGAACACTGAAGCTTTCTTT.

This rearrangement joins TRBV5-4 to TRBJ1-5; D perhaps matches TRBD1 (5 bases). The CDR3 totals 13 residues. Germline values: CDR1 SGHNT, CDR2 YYREEE (reference sequence). V lost 7 bases and J lost 4, with 12 bases in between. The CDR3 DNA follows: TGTGCCAGCTCCTGGGGGGGGAATCAGCCCCAGCATTTT. Amino acid sequence: CASSWGGNQPQHF.

This clone appeared a few times. The chain links TRBV30 to TRBJ1-4; no clear D. This CDR3 has 13 residues. V was trimmed by 0 bases and J by 10 bases, leaving 12 bases between them. The germline CDR1 and CDR2 sequences are GTSNPN and SVGIG (reference sequence). The CDR3 DNA follows: TGTGCCTGGAGTGTACTGCCCCCCTCAAAACTGTTTTTT. It codes for CAWSVLPPSKLFF.